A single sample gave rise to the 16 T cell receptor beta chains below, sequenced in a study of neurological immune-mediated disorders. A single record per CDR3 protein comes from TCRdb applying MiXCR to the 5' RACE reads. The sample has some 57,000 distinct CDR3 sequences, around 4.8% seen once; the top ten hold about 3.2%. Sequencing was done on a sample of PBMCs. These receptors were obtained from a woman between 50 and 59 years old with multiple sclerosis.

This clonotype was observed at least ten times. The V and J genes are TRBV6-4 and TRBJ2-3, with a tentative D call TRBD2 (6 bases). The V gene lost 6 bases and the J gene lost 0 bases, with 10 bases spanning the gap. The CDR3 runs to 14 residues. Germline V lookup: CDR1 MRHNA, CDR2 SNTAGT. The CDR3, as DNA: TGTGCCAGCAGCTCCGGGACTAGCACAGATACGCAGTATTTT. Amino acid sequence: CASSSGTSTDTQYF.

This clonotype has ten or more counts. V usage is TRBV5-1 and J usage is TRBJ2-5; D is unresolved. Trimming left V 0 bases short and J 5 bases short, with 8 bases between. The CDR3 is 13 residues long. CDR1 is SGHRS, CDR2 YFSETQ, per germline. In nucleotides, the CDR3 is TGCGCCAGCAGCTTGGCTGCGTTTGAGACCCAGTACTTC. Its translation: CASSLAAFETQYF.

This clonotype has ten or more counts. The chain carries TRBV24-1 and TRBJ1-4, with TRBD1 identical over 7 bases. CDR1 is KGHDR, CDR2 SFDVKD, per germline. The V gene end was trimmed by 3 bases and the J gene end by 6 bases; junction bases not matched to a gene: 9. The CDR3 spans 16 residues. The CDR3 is CATSDAKGGADEKLFF. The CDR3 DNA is TGTGCCACCAGTGATGCGAAAGGGGGCGCGGATGAAAAACTGTTTTTT.

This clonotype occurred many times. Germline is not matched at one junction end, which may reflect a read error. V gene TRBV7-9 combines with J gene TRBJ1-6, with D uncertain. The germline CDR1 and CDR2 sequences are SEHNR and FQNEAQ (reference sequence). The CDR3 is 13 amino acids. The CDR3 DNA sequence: TGTGCCAGCAGCTTAATTGGGGATTCACCCCTCAACTTT. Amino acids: CASSLIGDSPLNF. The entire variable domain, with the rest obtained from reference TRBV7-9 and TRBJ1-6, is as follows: DTGVSQNPRHKITKRGQNVTFRCDPISEHNRLYWYRQTLGQGPEFLTYFQNEAQLEKSRLLSDRFSAERPKGSFSTLEIQRTEQGDSAMYLCASSLIGDSPLNFGNGTRLTVT.

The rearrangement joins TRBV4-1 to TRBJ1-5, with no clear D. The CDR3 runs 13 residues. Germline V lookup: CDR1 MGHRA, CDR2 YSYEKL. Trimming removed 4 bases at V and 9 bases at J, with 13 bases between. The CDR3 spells CASSPPFFPPQHF. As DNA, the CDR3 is TGCGCCAGCAGCCCCCCATTTTTTCCGCCCCAGCATTTT.

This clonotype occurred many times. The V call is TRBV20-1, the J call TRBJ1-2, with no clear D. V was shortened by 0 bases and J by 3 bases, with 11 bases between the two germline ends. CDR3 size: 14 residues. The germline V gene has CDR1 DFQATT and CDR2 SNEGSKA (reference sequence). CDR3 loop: CSARDRVGDYGYTF. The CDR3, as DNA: TGCAGTGCTAGAGATCGGGTAGGCGACTATGGCTACACCTTC.

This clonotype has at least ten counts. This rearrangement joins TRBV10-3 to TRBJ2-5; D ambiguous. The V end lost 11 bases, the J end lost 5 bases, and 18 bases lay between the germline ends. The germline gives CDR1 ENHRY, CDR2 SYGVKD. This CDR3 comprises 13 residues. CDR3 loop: CAAKAGTEETQYF. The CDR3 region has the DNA TGTGCCGCCAAGGCTGGCACAGAGGAGACCCAGTACTTC.

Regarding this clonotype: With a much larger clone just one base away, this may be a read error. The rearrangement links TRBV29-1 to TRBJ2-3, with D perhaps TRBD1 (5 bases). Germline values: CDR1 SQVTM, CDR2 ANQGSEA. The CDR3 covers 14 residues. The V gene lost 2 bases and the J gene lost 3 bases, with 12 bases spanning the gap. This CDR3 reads CSVEIREGTDTQYF. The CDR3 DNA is TGCAGCGTTGAAATCAGGGAAGGGACAGATACGCAGTATTTT.

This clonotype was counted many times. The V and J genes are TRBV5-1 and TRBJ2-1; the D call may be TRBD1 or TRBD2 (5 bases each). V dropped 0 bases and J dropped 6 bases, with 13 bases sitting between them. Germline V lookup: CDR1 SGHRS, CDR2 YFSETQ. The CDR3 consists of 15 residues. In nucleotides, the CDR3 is TGCGCCAGCAGCTTGGGACCGGGGCGACTCAATGAGCAGTTCTTC. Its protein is CASSLGPGRLNEQFF.

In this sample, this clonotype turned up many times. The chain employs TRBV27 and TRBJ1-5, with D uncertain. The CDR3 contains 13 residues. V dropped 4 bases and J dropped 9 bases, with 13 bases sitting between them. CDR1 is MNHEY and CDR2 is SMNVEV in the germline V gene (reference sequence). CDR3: CASSSSEWGPQHF. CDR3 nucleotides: TGTGCCAGCAGTTCCTCAGAGTGGGGGCCCCAGCATTTT.

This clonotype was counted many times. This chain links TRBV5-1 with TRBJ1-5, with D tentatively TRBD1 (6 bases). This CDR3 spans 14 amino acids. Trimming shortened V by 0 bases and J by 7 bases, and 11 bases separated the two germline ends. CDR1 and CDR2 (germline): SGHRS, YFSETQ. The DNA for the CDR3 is TGCGCCAGCAGCTTGGACGGGGGCGACCAGCCCCAGCATTTT. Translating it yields CASSLDGGDQPQHF.

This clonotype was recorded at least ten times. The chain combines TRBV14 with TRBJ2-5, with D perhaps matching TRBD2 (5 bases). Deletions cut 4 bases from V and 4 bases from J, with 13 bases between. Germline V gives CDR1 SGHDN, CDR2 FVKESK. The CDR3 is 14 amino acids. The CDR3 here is CASSRGLGSETQYF. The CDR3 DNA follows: TGTGCCAGCAGCCGCGGGTTGGGGTCAGAGACCCAGTACTTC. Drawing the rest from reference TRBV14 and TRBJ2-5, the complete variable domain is EAGVTQFPSHSVIEKGQTVTLRCDPISGHDNLYWYRRVMGKEIKFLLHFVKESKQDESGMPNNRFLAERTGGTYSTLKVQPAELEDSGVYFCASSRGLGSETQYFGPGTRLLVL.

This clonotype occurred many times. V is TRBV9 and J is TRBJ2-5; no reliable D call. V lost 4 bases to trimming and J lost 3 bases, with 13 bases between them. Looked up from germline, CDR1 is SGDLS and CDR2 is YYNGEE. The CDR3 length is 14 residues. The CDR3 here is CASSWLDGEETQYF. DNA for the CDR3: TGTGCCAGCAGCTGGCTAGATGGGGAAGAGACCCAGTACTTC.

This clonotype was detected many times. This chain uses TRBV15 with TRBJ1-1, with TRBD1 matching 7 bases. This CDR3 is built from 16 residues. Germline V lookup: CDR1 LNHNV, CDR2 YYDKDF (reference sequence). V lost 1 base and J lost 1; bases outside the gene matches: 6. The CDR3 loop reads CATSRVSDRRNTEAFF. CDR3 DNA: TGTGCCACCAGCAGAGTATCGGACAGGAGGAACACTGAAGCTTTCTTT.

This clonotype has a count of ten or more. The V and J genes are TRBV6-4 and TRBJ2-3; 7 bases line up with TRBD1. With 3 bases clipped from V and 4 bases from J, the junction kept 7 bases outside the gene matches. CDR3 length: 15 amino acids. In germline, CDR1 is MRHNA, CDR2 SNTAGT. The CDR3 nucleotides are TGTGCCAGCAGTGATGAGACAGGGAATTCAGATACGCAGTATTTT. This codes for CASSDETGNSDTQYF.

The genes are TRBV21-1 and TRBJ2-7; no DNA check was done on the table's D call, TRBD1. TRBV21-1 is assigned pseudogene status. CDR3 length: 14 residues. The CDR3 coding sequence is TGTGCCAGCAGCGCCCGGGGACACCATTACGAGCAGTACTTC. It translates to CASSARGHHYEQYF.